These 5 T cell receptor beta chains were all obtained from the same sample, sequenced in a study of OX40 agonist ivuxolimab in advanced cancers. Sequencing was performed with immunoSEQ multiplex PCR; in TCRdb, only in-frame clones are kept and a portion is missing. The sample lists about 58,000 clones, approximately 80% seen once, with roughly 1.5% in the top ten. The sequenced sample was CD4+ or CD8+ T cells sorted from blood, obtained in a trial of the OX40 agonist ivuxolimab. These receptors all stem from an adult with an advanced solid tumor such as melanoma, head and neck, liver or kidney cancer.

V and J are TRBV6-6 and TRBJ1-2, with D uncertain. The CDR3 is 14 residues long. V shed 4 bases and J shed 0 bases, with 9 bases lying between them. Germline assignment: CDR1 MNHNY and CDR2 SVGAGI (reference sequence). The CDR3 sequence: CASSFQRANYGYTF. The CDR3 nucleotides are TGTGCCAGCAGTTTCCAAAGAGCTAACTATGGCTACACCTTC.

The CDR3 DNA is TGTGCCAGCAAGGGGGGGGTTCTTAGCTATGGCTACACCTTC. This gives the protein CASKGGVLSYGYTF. The genes are TRBV2 and TRBJ1-2, with D tentatively TRBD1 (6 bases). The CDR3 totals 14 residues. Germline CDR1 reads SNHLY; CDR2 reads FYNNEI. V lost 7 bases, J lost 4 bases, and 16 bases lay in between.

A single count supports this clone. The chain has TRBV6-1 and TRBJ2-3; D is possibly TRBD1 (6 bases). CDR1 is MNHNS, CDR2 SASEGT, per germline. The CDR3 spans 14 residues. Trimming took off 7 bases at V and 0 bases at J, with 11 bases between the two ends. The CDR3 spells CASKEDRSTDTQYF. CDR3 coding DNA: TGTGCCAGCAAAGAGGACAGAAGCACAGATACGCAGTATTTT.

The V and J genes are TRBV6-5 and TRBJ1-4, with D possibly matching TRBD1 (6 bases). This CDR3 has 16 residues. Germline CDR1 reads MNHEY; CDR2 reads SVGAGI. V shed 2 bases and J shed 4 bases, with 14 bases lying between them. Written as DNA, the CDR3 is TGTGCCAGCAGTTACCGCCGGCCACAGGGTAATGAAAAACTGTTTTTT. Encoded protein: CASSYRRPQGNEKLFF.

This rearrangement joins TRBV18 to TRBJ2-1; 13 bases agree with TRBD2. The CDR3 spans 17 residues. V gave up 5 bases and J gave up 1 base; unmatched junction bases: 5. Germline V CDR1 and CDR2: KGHSH, LQKENI. CDR3 in amino acids: CASSSRTSGSSYNEQFF. DNA for the CDR3: TGTGCCAGCTCATCAAGGACTAGCGGGAGTTCCTACAATGAGCAGTTCTTC.